Shown below are 9 T cell receptor beta chains from a single sample sequenced in a study of blood T cells in healthy people across ages. A sample-barcoded 5' primer and a J-beta primer mix were used in a second PCR of about 6 to 12 cycles. TCRdb processed the 5' RACE reads anew with MiXCR; each CDR3 protein has one entry. The sample contains some 550,000 distinct CDR3 sequences, less than 60% of which appear only once. Sequencing input: blood. These receptors were collected from a man older than 75 in good health.

This clonotype was seen a single time. The chain carries TRBV7-9 and TRBJ2-7; the D gene is possibly TRBD2 (5 bases). V was clipped by 3 bases and J by 5 bases, with 14 bases between them. Germline lookup yields CDR1 SEHNR and CDR2 FQNEAQ (reference sequence). This CDR3 has 14 residues. DNA for the CDR3: TGTGCCAGCAGCTTGTCGGAACTGGGAGACGAGCAGTACTTC. It encodes CASSLSELGDEQYF.

Here the CDR3 reads CASSQETGNEKLFF. The CDR3 DNA is TGCGCCAGCAGCCAAGAAACAGGGAATGAAAAACTGTTTTTT. The chain links TRBV4-3 to TRBJ1-4; a weak D match, TRBD1 (6 bases). The length of the CDR3 is 14 residues. V lost 0 bases and J 5 bases, leaving 7 bases between the germline ends. CDR1 is LGHNA and CDR2 is YSLEER in the germline V gene.

The CDR3 is CASSLGGTGGTEAFF. Here the CDR3 DNA reads TGTGCCAGCAGTTTAGGGGGGACGGGGGGAACTGAAGCTTTCTTT. The rearrangement uses TRBV12-3 or TRBV12-4 and TRBJ1-1; a possible D gene is TRBD1 (5 bases). CDR3 size: 15 residues. V was cut by 1 base and J by 5 bases, with 14 bases left in between.

This chain joins TRBV9 and TRBJ2-5; TRBD1 matches 7 bases. There are 16 residues in the CDR3. In germline, CDR1 is SGDLS, CDR2 YYNGEE. The junction had 10 bases not matched to a gene; V was cut back by 0 bases and J by 5 bases. The CDR3 region is CASSVATGESRETQYF. The CDR3 DNA reads as TGTGCCAGCAGCGTAGCTACAGGGGAGTCGCGGGAGACCCAGTACTTC.

This clonotype was picked up many times. The chain has TRBV12-3 or TRBV12-4 and TRBJ2-1; TRBD1 matches 9 bases. The CDR3 is 14 residues long. The V gene end was trimmed by 5 bases and the J gene end by 10 bases; junction bases not matched to a gene: 9. The CDR3 loop reads CASSLQGAGLEQFF. The CDR3 DNA reads TGTGCCAGCAGTCTACAGGGGGCGGGTTTGGAGCAGTTCTTC.

Details on this clonotype: One junction end disagrees with the germline gene, perhaps due to a read error. The V call is TRBV20-1, the J call TRBJ2-4; D is undetermined. Germline assignment: CDR1 DFQATT and CDR2 SNEGSKA (reference sequence). CDR3 length equals 12 residues. The CDR3 coding sequence is TGCTGTGCTTACGGGCCGGAAAACATTCAGTACTTC. Its protein product is CCAYGPENIQYF.

As for this clonotype: This may be a read error: a much more frequent sequence differs by one nucleotide. This chain uses TRBV6-6 with TRBJ1-1; no clear D. This CDR3 contains 15 residues. Germline loops: CDR1 MNHNY, CDR2 SVGAGI (reference sequence). V lost 0 bases to trimming and J lost 7 bases, with 15 bases between them. The CDR3 region has the DNA TGTGCCAGCAGTTACTCACGGGAAGGTGGCTATGAAGCTTTCTTT. It codes for CASSYSREGGYEAFF.

This clonotype was counted a few times. V usage is TRBV7-2 and J usage is TRBJ2-3; D is uncertain. Germline V lookup: CDR1 SGHTA, CDR2 FQGNSA. V was pared by 1 base and J by 0 bases, with 8 bases between. The CDR3 consists of 15 residues. CDR3 loop: CASSLGGFSTDTQYF. In DNA, the CDR3 is TGTGCCAGCAGCTTAGGGGGATTTAGCACAGATACGCAGTATTTT.

Many counts were recorded for this clonotype. The J gene is TRBJ2-7, the V gene TRBV9; possible D gene TRBD2, 6 bases. From germline, CDR1 is SGDLS and CDR2 YYNGEE. Trimming cost V 5 bases and J 6 bases, with 12 bases left between them. The CDR3 totals 12 residues. CDR3: CASSSGGFEQYF. The CDR3, as DNA: TGTGCCAGCAGTTCTGGGGGGTTCGAGCAGTACTTC.